This entry describes one TCR beta chain. The CDR3 contains 13 residues. V gave up 6 bases and J gave up 5 bases; unmatched junction bases: 5. Germline V lookup: CDR1 SGHAT, CDR2 FQNNGV. This specimen comes from a study of cytomegalovirus exposure and HLA in healthy donors. Both 60 Vbeta primers and 13 Jbeta primers went into the PCR. This table comes from immunoSEQ multiplex PCR, and its TCRdb copy is limited to in-frame clones, with some not included. The top ten hold around 1.8% of the sample, which has about 76,000 clones, roughly 79% seen once. The clonotype originates from a woman in her thirties in good health and CMV-seronegative. The sequenced sample consisted of PBMCs. This chain links TRBV11-2 with TRBJ1-2; 8 bases match TRBD1. The CDR3, as DNA: TGTGCCAGCAGACCCACAGGGGGGTATGGCTACACCTTC. This translates into CASRPTGGYGYTF.